Shown below are 32 T cell receptor beta chains from a single sample sequenced in a study of cytotoxic CD8 clonotypes in ibrutinib-treated CLL. Some clones are missing from TCRdb's copy, which holds only in-frame ones; the method was immunoSEQ multiplex PCR. This sample has some 61,000 clones, with around two thirds found just once. Sequenced here: PBMCs, sampled after 12 months of ibrutinib treatment. These receptors were obtained from a human donor with chronic lymphocytic leukemia.

This clone appeared many times. CDR3 amino acids: CASRIRGEQYF. The CDR3, as DNA: TGCGCCAGCAGAATTCGGGGCGAGCAGTACTTC. This chain links TRBV10-2 with TRBJ2-7; weak D call: TRBD2 (5 bases). V was pared by 6 bases and J by 6 bases, with 9 bases between. The CDR3 extends over 11 amino acids. Germline CDR1 is WSHSY and CDR2 is SAAADI.

The rearrangement joins TRBV5-1 to TRBJ2-3; 7 nucleotides align to TRBD1. The CDR3 is made up of 16 amino acids. CDR1 and CDR2 from the germline V gene are SGHRS and YFSETQ. J was trimmed by 0 bases and V by 4 bases; bases with no gene match: 8. The CDR3 reads CASSPPGTASTDTQYF. The DNA for the CDR3 is TGCGCCAGCAGCCCCCCCGGGACAGCTAGCACAGATACGCAGTATTTT.

The table lists this clone with a few counts. J is TRBJ1-2 and V is TRBV4-1; no clear D gene. The CDR3 runs 15 residues. CDR1 is MGHRA and CDR2 is YSYEKL in the germline V gene. V lost 4 bases, J lost 4 bases, and 16 bases lay in between. CDR3 DNA sequence: TGCGCCAGCAGCCCTATGTATGCCGGCACCTATGGCTACACCTTC. Protein: CASSPMYAGTYGYTF.

This clone has more than one count but fewer than ten. This chain uses TRBV19 with TRBJ2-7, with TRBD1 matching over 7 bases. The CDR3 covers 15 residues. V dropped 8 bases and J dropped 0; count of bases not matched to a gene: 10. Looked up from germline, CDR1 is LNHDA and CDR2 is SQIVND (reference sequence). The CDR3 here is CASGTTGTHSYEQYF. DNA of the CDR3: TGTGCCAGTGGGACGACAGGGACCCACTCCTACGAGCAGTACTTC.

The chain has TRBV5-4 and TRBJ2-3, with D hard to call. This CDR3 is built from 13 residues. V dropped 0 bases and J dropped 1 base, with 3 bases sitting between them. Germline V lookup: CDR1 SGHNT, CDR2 YYREEE (reference sequence). The CDR3 nucleotides are TGTGCCAGCAGCTTGGGGCGCACAGATACGCAGTATTTT. This codes for CASSLGRTDTQYF.

About this clone itself: The junction does not match germline at one end; this may be a read error. The genes are TRBV18 and TRBJ2-7; 7 positions agree with TRBD1. Germline CDR1 is KGHSH and CDR2 is LQKENI. The CDR3 has 14 residues. The CDR3 DNA reads as TGTGCCAGCTCCCCACCGGACAGGAACGACGAGCAGTACTTC. It is translated as CASSPPDRNDEQYF.

This rearrangement joins TRBV21-1 to TRBJ2-7; the D call of TRBD1 is as the table states it, not checked on the DNA. TRBV21-1 represents a pseudogene. The CDR3 consists of 15 residues. The CDR3 reads CASSPPPGQRYEQYF. Written as DNA, the CDR3 is TGTGCCAGCAGCCCCCCCCCGGGACAACGTTACGAGCAGTACTTC.

CDR3 residues: CSVEPTYQETQYF. CDR3 in DNA: TGCAGCGTTGAACCCACTTACCAAGAGACCCAGTACTTC. The chain is built from TRBV29-1 and TRBJ2-5; D not certain. This CDR3 contains 13 residues. V dropped 2 bases and J dropped 0 bases, with 7 bases sitting between them. From germline, CDR1 is SQVTM and CDR2 ANQGSEA. Together with reference TRBV29-1 and TRBJ2-5, the CDR3 gives the full variable domain: SAVISQKPSRDICQRGTSLTIQCQVDSQVTMMFWYRQQPGQSLTLIATANQGSEATYESGFVIDKFPISRPNLTFSTLTVSNMSPEDSSIYLCSVEPTYQETQYFGPGTRLLVL.

This clone has more than one count but fewer than ten. CDR3 in DNA: TGTGCCAGCAGTGACGCACGCTATGGCTACACCTTC. Translating it yields CASSDARYGYTF. The chain recombines TRBV6-1 with TRBJ1-2; D remains unclear. The CDR3 consists of 12 residues. Per the germline V gene, CDR1 is MNHNS and CDR2 is SASEGT. Trimming took off 3 bases at V and 4 bases at J, with 6 bases between the two ends.

The chain carries TRBV28 and TRBJ2-6; 10 bases fit TRBD1. The CDR3 loop spans 19 amino acids. CDR1 is MDHEN, CDR2 SYDVKM, per germline. Trimming at V came to 2 bases and at J to 0 bases, leaving 7 bases not matched to a gene. CDR3 residues: CASSLGLGQGISGANVLTF. CDR3 DNA sequence: TGTGCCAGCAGTTTAGGTCTGGGACAGGGGATCTCTGGGGCCAACGTCCTGACTTTC.

This rearrangement joins TRBV6-5 to TRBJ1-5, with TRBD1 matching over 8 bases. The trim removed 5 bases at V and 3 bases at J, leaving 6 bases unmatched. Germline V gene sequence: CDR1 MNHEY, CDR2 SVGAGI. This CDR3 has 15 residues. In DNA form, the CDR3 reads TGTGCCAGCAGTCCCCGACAGGGGAACAATCAGCCCCAGCATTTT. It yields the protein CASSPRQGNNQPQHF.

In DNA form, the CDR3 reads TGCAGCGTTGTCCGTCCTACAGGGTCTTATGAAGCTTTCTTT. Protein product: CSVVRPTGSYEAFF. The rearrangement joins TRBV29-1 to TRBJ1-1; D may be TRBD1 (6 bases). V lost 4 bases, J lost 7 bases, and 19 bases lay in between. The CDR3 runs to 14 residues. Germline lookup yields CDR1 SQVTM and CDR2 ANQGSEA.

The V call is TRBV10-3, the J call TRBJ2-7; a possible D gene is TRBD1 (6 bases). Germline V gene sequence: CDR1 ENHRY, CDR2 SYGVKD. The CDR3 covers 13 residues. Deletions cut 6 bases from V and 3 bases from J, with 12 bases between. The CDR3 protein is CAISFTDSYEQYF. CDR3 nucleotide sequence: TGTGCCATCAGCTTTACGGACAGCTACGAGCAGTACTTC.

The gene calls are TRBV5-1 and TRBJ1-2; the match to TRBD1 covers 7 bases. CDR1 is SGHRS and CDR2 is YFSETQ in the germline V gene. This CDR3 contains 14 residues. J gave up 8 bases and V 3 bases, and 10 bases lay outside the gene matches. CDR3 amino acids: CASSWGQTEGGYTF. CDR3 DNA: TGCGCCAGCAGCTGGGGACAGACGGAAGGGGGCTACACCTTC.

This clone was picked up a small number of times. This sequence joins TRBV28 and TRBJ1-2, with D hard to call. The CDR3 has 11 amino acids. CDR1 is MDHEN and CDR2 is SYDVKM in the germline V gene. Trimming left V 3 bases short and J 9 bases short, with 8 bases between. In DNA form, the CDR3 reads TGTGCCAGCAGTTTCGGTATTCGCTACACCTTC. Protein product: CASSFGIRYTF.

As DNA, the CDR3 is TGTGCCAGCAGCCCTAAGACAGGGGGAAACAATGAGCAGTTCTTC. It yields the protein CASSPKTGGNNEQFF. V usage is TRBV5-8 and J usage is TRBJ2-1; 9 nucleotides align to TRBD1. This CDR3 spans 15 amino acids. The V segment lost 4 bases and the J segment 5 bases; nucleotides outside the gene matches: 7. CDR1 is SGHTS and CDR2 is YDEGEE in the germline V gene.

The chain joins TRBV7-2 to TRBJ1-5, with D possibly TRBD1 on 5 matching bases. Germline CDR1 is SGHTA and CDR2 is FQGNSA. Trimming cost V 5 bases and J 5 bases, with 28 bases left between them. The CDR3 sequence is 19 residues long. Written as DNA, the CDR3 is TGTGCCAGCAGCCCTACAGGAGTTGACCTGGGTCTTCGGTATCAGCCCCAGCATTTT. This sequence encodes CASSPTGVDLGLRYQPQHF. The complete variable domain, with remaining parts taken from reference TRBV7-2 and TRBJ1-5, reads GAGVSQSPSNKVTEKGKDVELRCDPISGHTALYWYRQSLGQGLEFLIYFQGNSAPDKSGLPSDRFSAERTGGSVSTLTIQRTQQEDSAVYLCASSPTGVDLGLRYQPQHFGDGTRLSIL.

The gene calls are TRBV9 and TRBJ1-2, with 8 bases fitting TRBD1. The CDR3 has 14 amino acids. J was trimmed by 4 bases and V by 0 bases; bases with no gene match: 2. Germline V gene sequence: CDR1 SGDLS, CDR2 YYNGEE. DNA for the CDR3: TGTGCCAGCAGCGTAGTTACAGGGGGCTATGGCTACACCTTC. Translating gives CASSVVTGGYGYTF.

This clone was seen many times. The chain uses TRBV2 and TRBJ1-6; D is unresolved. CDR1 SNHLY and CDR2 FYNNEI come from the germline V gene. The CDR3 is made up of 15 amino acids. Deletions cut 2 bases from V and 0 bases from J, with 5 bases between. The CDR3 DNA sequence: TGTGCCAGCAGTGAAAAATACTCCTATAATTCACCCCTCCACTTT. As protein: CASSEKYSYNSPLHF.

This sequence joins TRBV19 and TRBJ2-7, with a possible D match to TRBD1 (6 bases). CDR1 and CDR2 (germline): LNHDA, SQIVND (reference sequence). V was clipped by 5 bases and J by 4 bases, with 15 bases between them. The CDR3 totals 14 residues. The CDR3 coding sequence is TGTGCCAGTAGTCTAAGGACAGAGGGATACGAGCAGTACTTC. Translated, it gives CASSLRTEGYEQYF.

The chain couples TRBV6-5 to TRBJ2-3, with a weak D call TRBD2 (5 bases). Trimming shortened V by 0 bases and J by 3 bases, and 13 bases separated the two germline ends. The germline CDR1 and CDR2 sequences are MNHEY and SVGAGI. The CDR3 consists of 16 residues. The CDR3 protein is CASSYSRRGSTDTQYF. The CDR3 region has the DNA TGTGCCAGCAGTTACTCGCGCCGGGGTTCGACAGATACGCAGTATTTT.

The chain uses TRBV19 and TRBJ2-2; perhaps D is TRBD1 or TRBD2 (5 bases each). The germline CDR1 and CDR2 sequences are LNHDA and SQIVND (reference sequence). The CDR3 is 16 amino acids. Trimming removed 1 base at V and 2 bases at J, with 11 bases between. The CDR3 region is CASSIGRGDNTGELFF. The DNA for the CDR3 is TGTGCCAGTAGTATAGGGCGAGGGGACAACACCGGGGAGCTGTTTTTT.

The chain uses TRBV19 and TRBJ1-3; no clear D. This CDR3 contains 16 residues. In germline, CDR1 is LNHDA, CDR2 SQIVND (reference sequence). Trimming took 3 bases from V and 2 from J, leaving 14 bases between them. The CDR3 reads CASSISSSLPGNTIYF. CDR3 DNA: TGTGCCAGTAGTATTTCATCGAGCCTCCCTGGAAACACCATATATTTT.

The chain has TRBV6-1 and TRBJ1-2; 12 bases are a match to TRBD1. Trimming cost V 4 bases and J 4 bases; bases outside gene matches: 16. The CDR3 is 19 residues long. Germline CDR1 reads MNHNS; CDR2 reads SASEGT. In DNA form, the CDR3 reads TGTGCCAGCAGTGTTTCCGTTTGGGACAGGGGGCGAGTGGCCTATGGCTACACCTTC. It yields the protein CASSVSVWDRGRVAYGYTF.

This chain joins TRBV10-3 and TRBJ1-4; 11 positions agree with TRBD1. Germline CDR1 ENHRY, CDR2 SYGVKD. This CDR3 is built from 16 residues. The J segment lost 7 bases and the V segment lost 6 bases, leaving 10 bases of the junction unmatched. This CDR3 is CAIRPGQGGFGEKLFF. Here the CDR3 DNA reads TGTGCCATCAGGCCGGGACAGGGGGGCTTCGGTGAAAAACTGTTTTTT.

V is TRBV19 and J is TRBJ1-4; 11 bases align to TRBD1. Germline assignment: CDR1 LNHDA and CDR2 SQIVND (reference sequence). This CDR3 region has 15 residues. With V trimmed by 3 bases and J by 7 bases, 4 bases remained unmatched. Here the CDR3 DNA reads TGTGCCAGTAGTATCCGGGACAGGGGGGCTGAAAAACTGTTTTTT. It encodes CASSIRDRGAEKLFF.

This clone has just a few counts. The genes are TRBV7-8 and TRBJ1-2; TRBD1 matches 9 bases. Looked up from germline, CDR1 is SGHVS and CDR2 is FQNEAQ. V shed 4 bases and J 8 bases; nucleotides not matched to a gene: 14. The CDR3 totals 16 residues. Written as DNA, the CDR3 is TGTGCCAGCAGCTACCGGGACAGGGTCGGTGTCGGCGGCTACACCTTC. Its translation is CASSYRDRVGVGGYTF. Variable domain in full (rest from reference TRBV7-8 and TRBJ1-2): GAGVSQSPRYKVAKRGQDVALRCDPISGHVSLFWYQQALGQGPEFLTYFQNEAQLDKSGLPSDRFFAERPEGSVSTLKIQRTQQEDSAVYLCASSYRDRVGVGGYTFGSGTRLTVV.

V and J are TRBV5-4 and TRBJ2-7; 11 nucleotides agree with TRBD1. The germline CDR1 and CDR2 sequences are SGHNT and YYREEE (reference sequence). V dropped 2 bases and J dropped 5; count of bases not matched to a gene: 6. CDR3 size: 15 residues. The CDR3 nucleotides are TGTGCCAGCAGCTTCGGACAGGGGGCGTTCGACGAGCAGTACTTC. Residues: CASSFGQGAFDEQYF. Complete variable domain (other parts from reference TRBV5-4 and TRBJ2-7): ETGVTQSPTHLIKTRGQQVTLRCSSQSGHNTVSWYQQALGQGPQFIFQYYREEENGRGNFPPRFSGLQFPNYSSELNVNALELDDSALYLCASSFGQGAFDEQYFGPGTRLTVT.

The chain carries TRBV30 and TRBJ1-5; tentative D call: TRBD1 (6 bases). The CDR3 totals 14 residues. Germline V gene sequence: CDR1 GTSNPN, CDR2 SVGIG (reference sequence). V gave up 3 bases and J gave up 7 bases, with 16 bases separating them. In DNA, the CDR3 is TGTGCCTGGAGCCGGGACACACTTGGGCAGCCCCAGCATTTT. Residues: CAWSRDTLGQPQHF. The full variable domain, rest sourced from reference TRBV30 and TRBJ1-5, is SQTIHQWPATLVQPVGSPLSLECTVEGTSNPNLYWYRQAAGRGLQLLFYSVGIGQISSEVPQNLSASRPQDRQFILSSKKLLLSDSGFYLCAWSRDTLGQPQHFGDGTRLSIL.

This clone came up a few times. Here the CDR3 DNA reads TGTGCCAGCAGCTTATCGCTGGCAGGCAATGAGCAGTTCTTC. Translating gives CASSLSLAGNEQFF. The genes are TRBV7-2 and TRBJ2-1, with no clear D. The V and J ends lost 2 bases and 6 bases respectively, with 11 bases between them. This CDR3 spans 14 amino acids. Germline values: CDR1 SGHTA, CDR2 FQGNSA.

V and J are TRBV7-2 and TRBJ2-1; D possibly corresponds to TRBD2 (5 bases). CDR1 is SGHTA, CDR2 FQGNSA, per germline. The CDR3 covers 17 residues. V was cut by 5 bases and J by 5 bases, with 22 bases left in between. The CDR3 region is CASSRKRWTGKDNEQFF. CDR3 coding DNA: TGTGCCAGCAGCCGAAAGCGGTGGACCGGAAAGGACAATGAGCAGTTCTTC. The variable domain in full, completed from reference TRBV7-2 and TRBJ2-1, reads GAGVSQSPSNKVTEKGKDVELRCDPISGHTALYWYRQSLGQGLEFLIYFQGNSAPDKSGLPSDRFSAERTGGSVSTLTIQRTQQEDSAVYLCASSRKRWTGKDNEQFFGPGTRLTVL.

The chain employs TRBV6-5 and TRBJ2-3; D call uncertain. This CDR3 has 11 amino acids. Germline V gene lookup returns CDR1 MNHEY and CDR2 SVGAGI. V gave up 6 bases and J gave up 8 bases, with 9 bases separating them. CDR3 sequence (DNA): TGTGCCAGCAGGATGAAGGGTACGCAGTATTTT. Its translation is CASRMKGTQYF.